This T cell receptor (beta chain) was profiled in a study of T cells after yellow fever vaccination. Points from the study as a whole: Boosting was followed by the reappearance of most primary-vaccination clones (about 96% CD4, about 88% CD8).

TCRdb used MiXCR to reprocess the 5' RACE reads, holding one entry per CDR3 protein. The profile covers roughly 350,000 distinct CDR3 sequences, with roughly 4% appearing a single time and approximately 23% taken by the ten largest. CDR1 and CDR2 (germline): SGHRS, YFSETQ. The CDR3 is made up of 14 amino acids. Trimming stripped 0 bases from V and 7 bases from J, with 14 bases between. As for this clonotype: Its specificity is not known.

This rearrangement joins TRBV5-1 to TRBJ2-7; D might be TRBD2 (5 bases). Sample: PBMCs, taken 5 days after the yellow fever booster vaccination. This clonotype originated in a man between 18 and 35 years old who received the YFV17D yellow fever vaccine. DNA of the CDR3: TGCGCCAGCAGCTTGGCGGGGTCTGCAAGGGAGCAGTACTTC. Protein: CASSLAGSAREQYF. The whole variable domain, remainder taken from reference TRBV5-1 and TRBJ2-7, is KAGVTQTPRYLIKTRGQQVTLSCSPISGHRSVSWYQQTPGQGLQFLFEYFSETQRNKGNFPGRFSGRQFSNSRSEMNVSTLELGDSALYLCASSLAGSAREQYFGPGTRLTVT.